Below, 23 T cell receptor beta chains from the same sample are listed, as sequenced in a study of blood T cells in healthy people across ages. A second PCR of roughly 7 to 11 cycles used a sample-barcoded 5' primer and a J-beta primer mix. TCRdb reprocessed the 5' RACE reads with MiXCR, giving one entry per CDR3 protein. This sample has 1.5 million or so distinct CDR3 sequences, with 35% to 45% found just once. Material for sequencing was blood. Source of these receptors: a woman between 18 and 29 years old in good health.

This clonotype was found a few times. The V call is TRBV15, the J call TRBJ2-2; TRBD2 matches at 7 bases. This CDR3 region has 17 residues. The V segment lost 0 bases and the J segment 4 bases; nucleotides outside the gene matches: 8. Germline CDR1 LNHNV, CDR2 YYDKDF (reference sequence). CDR3 nucleotide sequence: TGTGCCACCAGCAGAGATCTTTGGGGGGGGTCCACCGGGGAGCTGTTTTTT. Translation gives CATSRDLWGGSTGELFF.

V is TRBV12-3 or TRBV12-4 and J is TRBJ1-3; 7 nucleotides agree with TRBD1. The CDR3 contains 12 residues. V shed 8 bases, J shed 3 bases, and the junction held 1 base outside the gene matches. The CDR3 here is CASGTVGNTIYF. CDR3 sequence (DNA): TGTGCCAGCGGGACAGTTGGAAACACCATATATTTT.

This clonotype was seen a few times. This sequence joins TRBV15 and TRBJ1-2; no clear D. Trimming left V 1 base short and J 8 bases short, with 11 bases between. Per germline, CDR1 LNHNV and CDR2 YYDKDF (reference sequence). The CDR3 length is 13 residues. The CDR3 loop reads CATSRARHLGYTF. The CDR3 nucleotides are TGTGCCACCAGCAGAGCCAGGCACCTGGGCTACACCTTC.

The chain recombines TRBV6-2 or TRBV6-3 with TRBJ2-7, with 11 bases aligning to TRBD1. The trim removed 10 bases at V and 3 bases at J, leaving 11 bases unmatched. The V gene's germline CDR1 is MNHEY and CDR2 SVGEGT. The CDR3 has 15 amino acids. The CDR3: CAIGTGGEENYEQYF. DNA of the CDR3: TGTGCCATTGGGACAGGGGGAGAAGAGAACTACGAGCAGTACTTC.

The gene calls are TRBV5-1 and TRBJ1-3, with D possibly TRBD1 on 6 matching bases. The CDR3 sequence is 16 residues long. V gave up 1 base and J gave up 1 base, with 12 bases separating them. Germline V gene data show CDR1 as SGHRS and CDR2 as YFSETQ. The CDR3 is CASSLKDRSSGNTIYF. The CDR3 DNA sequence: TGCGCCAGCAGCTTGAAGGACAGATCGTCTGGAAACACCATATATTTT.

The chain links TRBV7-9 to TRBJ2-3; D call uncertain. The CDR3 is 15 amino acids. V lost 3 bases, J lost 2 bases, and 12 bases lay in between. Germline V gene data show CDR1 as SEHNR and CDR2 as FQNEAQ (reference sequence). The CDR3 loop reads CASSLSNTVTDTQYF. The DNA for the CDR3 is TGTGCCAGCAGCTTGAGTAACACAGTCACAGATACGCAGTATTTT.

This clonotype came up a few times. J is TRBJ1-1 and V is TRBV5-1, with D unclear. CDR1 is SGHRS, CDR2 YFSETQ, per germline. V was cut by 2 bases and J by 1 base, with 9 bases left in between. The length of the CDR3 is 14 residues. CDR3 in DNA: TGCGCCAGCAGCTTCCTGGAGGGGAACACTGAAGCTTTCTTT. Protein: CASSFLEGNTEAFF.

The chain uses TRBV5-1 and TRBJ2-5; TRBD1 aligns across 8 bases. Germline CDR1 SGHRS, CDR2 YFSETQ. This CDR3 is built from 14 residues. The junction had 13 bases not matched to a gene; V was cut back by 4 bases and J by 11 bases. Here the CDR3 reads CASSPGQADNEQYF. The DNA of the CDR3 is TGCGCCAGCAGCCCGGGACAGGCGGACAATGAGCAGTACTTC.

This clonotype has more than one count but fewer than ten. The J gene is TRBJ2-1, the V gene TRBV29-1; 7 bases fit TRBD2. V shed 7 bases, J shed 2 bases, and the junction held 14 bases outside the gene matches. This CDR3 has 16 amino acids. Per germline, CDR1 SQVTM and CDR2 ANQGSEA. CDR3 nucleotide sequence: TGCAGCGCTTACGGTTGGGGGGGTGAGACCTACAATGAGCAGTTCTTC. This translates into CSAYGWGGETYNEQFF.

The CDR3 sequence is CSGQQAIKNIQYF. CDR3 bases: TGCAGCGGTCAACAGGCGATAAAAAACATTCAGTACTTC. The gene calls are TRBV29-1 and TRBJ2-4; a weak D match, TRBD1 (5 bases). CDR1 is SQVTM, CDR2 ANQGSEA, per germline. V gave up 7 bases and J gave up 4 bases, with 14 bases separating them. CDR3 length: 13 amino acids.

The gene calls are TRBV29-1 and TRBJ1-1; perhaps TRBD1 as D (5 bases). The germline V gene has CDR1 SQVTM and CDR2 ANQGSEA. Trimming stripped 1 base from V and 1 base from J, with 13 bases between. The CDR3 has 15 residues. CDR3 DNA: TGCAGCGTTGAAGTCGGGGGGAACGGGAACACTGAAGCTTTCTTT. Translated, it gives CSVEVGGNGNTEAFF.

This clonotype was counted a few times. The V gene is TRBV6-1, the J gene TRBJ1-2; D is ambiguous. CDR3 size: 15 residues. V lost 2 bases and J 4 bases, leaving 14 bases between the germline ends. Germline CDR1 and CDR2: MNHNS and SASEGT. For the CDR3, the DNA is TGTGCCAGCAGTGAAAGTACGCACCGTGGCTATGGCTACACCTTC. This translates into CASSESTHRGYGYTF.

This clonotype was counted many times. This chain links TRBV18 with TRBJ2-3, with TRBD1 matching over 7 bases. J lost 3 bases, V lost 8 bases, and 8 bases had no gene match. The CDR3 totals 14 residues. CDR1 is KGHSH and CDR2 is LQKENI in the germline V gene. The CDR3 loop reads CASSSRTGTDTQYF. The CDR3 nucleotides read TGTGCCAGCAGCTCCAGGACAGGAACAGATACGCAGTATTTT. Filled out from reference TRBV18 and TRBJ2-3, the complete variable domain reads NAGVMQNPRHLVRRRGQEARLRCSPMKGHSHVYWYRQLPEEGLKFMVYLQKENIIDESGMPKERFSAEFPKEGPSILRIQQVVRGDSAAYFCASSSRTGTDTQYFGPGTRLTVL.

The chain joins TRBV27 to TRBJ2-2; 9 bases are a match to TRBD1. Per germline, CDR1 MNHEY and CDR2 SMNVEV (reference sequence). This CDR3 comprises 15 residues. J lost 3 bases, V lost 5 bases, and 4 bases had no gene match. The CDR3 spells CASSRWTGDTGELFF. As DNA, the CDR3 is TGTGCCAGCAGTCGGTGGACAGGGGACACCGGGGAGCTGTTTTTT.

There are a few counts of this clonotype. This sequence joins TRBV5-1 and TRBJ1-2; D is ambiguous. V lost 4 bases and J 5 bases, leaving 21 bases between the germline ends. The germline V gene encodes CDR1 SGHRS and CDR2 YFSETQ. This CDR3 has 16 residues. CDR3 in amino acids: CASSPSIGQAQYGYTF. The CDR3 DNA follows: TGCGCCAGCAGCCCCTCCATCGGGCAGGCGCAATATGGCTACACCTTC.

The chain joins TRBV29-1 to TRBJ1-1; D gene uncertain. The length of the CDR3 is 13 residues. Trimming stripped 6 bases from V and 1 base from J, with 12 bases between. The germline gives CDR1 SQVTM, CDR2 ANQGSEA. CDR3 protein: CSVLMPGNTEAFF. The CDR3, as DNA: TGCAGCGTCCTAATGCCGGGGAACACTGAAGCTTTCTTT.

A few counts support this clonotype. The rearrangement joins TRBV5-6 to TRBJ2-7; D perhaps matches TRBD1 (6 bases). Trimming took 4 bases from V and 4 from J, leaving 12 bases between them. The CDR3 contains 13 residues. Germline CDR1 reads SGHDT; CDR2 reads YYEEEE. CDR3 loop: CASSPQGIYEQYF. CDR3 sequence (DNA): TGTGCCAGCAGCCCCCAGGGGATATACGAGCAGTACTTC. Combining the CDR3 with reference TRBV5-6 and TRBJ2-7 gives the whole variable domain DAGVTQSPTHLIKTRGQQVTLRCSPKSGHDTVSWYQQALGQGPQFIFQYYEEEERQRGNFPDRFSGHQFPNYSSELNVNALLLGDSALYLCASSPQGIYEQYFGPGTRLTVT.

This rearrangement joins TRBV20-1 to TRBJ2-7; 7 bases are a match to TRBD2. Germline CDR1 is DFQATT and CDR2 is SNEGSKA (reference sequence). With 1 base clipped from V and 7 bases from J, the junction kept 13 bases outside the gene matches. This CDR3 is built from 15 residues. CDR3 protein: CSARAVGGRYNEQYF. The CDR3 DNA sequence: TGCAGTGCTAGAGCTGTCGGGGGGAGGTACAATGAGCAGTACTTC.

This chain joins TRBV7-9 and TRBJ1-1, with D tentatively TRBD1 (5 bases). This CDR3 is 15 amino acids long. V shed 5 bases and J shed 7 bases, with 20 bases lying between them. CDR1 and CDR2 from the germline V gene are SEHNR and FQNEAQ (reference sequence). The CDR3 spells CASSAGPTKTNEAFF. CDR3 nucleotide sequence: TGTGCCAGCAGCGCGGGGCCTACAAAAACCAATGAAGCTTTCTTT.

The chain recombines TRBV2 with TRBJ2-7; D is undetermined. Germline V gene lookup returns CDR1 SNHLY and CDR2 FYNNEI. Trimming cost V 2 bases and J 0 bases, with 8 bases left between them. The CDR3 length is 14 residues. The CDR3: CASSEFIASYEQYF. CDR3 sequence (DNA): TGTGCCAGCAGTGAATTTATTGCCTCCTACGAGCAGTACTTC. Full variable domain (rest looked up from reference TRBV2 and TRBJ2-7): EPEVTQTPSHQVTQMGQEVILRCVPISNHLYFYWYRQILGQKVEFLVSFYNNEISEKSEIFDDQFSVERPDGSNFTLKIRSTKLEDSAMYFCASSEFIASYEQYFGPGTRLTVT.

The gene calls are TRBV10-3 and TRBJ1-6; D is undetermined. This CDR3 is built from 14 residues. V lost 6 bases and J 4 bases, leaving 10 bases between the germline ends. The germline V gene has CDR1 ENHRY and CDR2 SYGVKD. The CDR3 DNA is TGTGCCATCAGCTCGGCAGGATATAATTCACCCCTCCACTTT. Translating it yields CAISSAGYNSPLHF.

The chain joins TRBV27 to TRBJ2-1, with no clear D. V dropped 3 bases and J dropped 8 bases, with 11 bases sitting between them. Per the germline V gene, CDR1 is MNHEY and CDR2 is SMNVEV (reference sequence). CDR3 length equals 13 residues. The CDR3 sequence: CASSLNTVDEQFF. As DNA, the CDR3 is TGTGCCAGCAGTTTGAACACAGTCGATGAGCAGTTCTTC.

The J gene is TRBJ1-2, the V gene TRBV7-2; 11 bases agree with TRBD1. The J segment lost 4 bases and the V segment lost 5 bases, leaving 3 bases of the junction unmatched. In germline, CDR1 is SGHTA, CDR2 FQGNSA. The CDR3 extends over 14 amino acids. Written as DNA, the CDR3 is TGTGCCAGCAGCGCCGGACAGGGGGCCTATGGCTACACCTTC. Its translation is CASSAGQGAYGYTF.